One and the same sample provided the 4 T cell receptor beta chains below, sequenced in a study of blood T cells in healthy people across ages. Sample-barcoded 5' priming and a J-beta primer mix drove a second PCR of about 6 to 12 cycles. TCRdb redid the calling of the 5' RACE reads with MiXCR, one entry per CDR3 protein. The data contain roughly 1.6 million distinct CDR3 sequences, 34% of them singletons. Sequencing input: blood. The receptors originated from a woman in her twenties or thirties in good health.

J is TRBJ2-3 and V is TRBV30; D is perhaps TRBD2 (7 bases). The length of the CDR3 is 16 residues. V dropped 0 bases and J dropped 2 bases, with 15 bases sitting between them. The germline gives CDR1 GTSNPN, CDR2 SVGIG (reference sequence). CDR3 nucleotides: TGTGCCTGGAGTGTAGGGGGGGGTCTCCACACAGATACGCAGTATTTT. Its translation: CAWSVGGGLHTDTQYF.

This clonotype has more than one count but fewer than ten. The J gene is TRBJ2-4, the V gene TRBV27, with 9 bases aligning to TRBD2. CDR1 MNHEY and CDR2 SMNVEV come from the germline V gene (reference sequence). V lost 4 bases and J lost 8; bases outside the gene matches: 9. This CDR3 spans 15 amino acids. The CDR3 loop reads CASSSGSSGAYIQYF. CDR3 nucleotides: TGTGCCAGCAGTTCCGGGTCTAGCGGGGCTTACATTCAGTACTTC.

This clonotype was counted at least ten times. The genes are TRBV29-1 and TRBJ2-7, with D perhaps given as TRBD1 or TRBD2 (5 bases each). CDR1 is SQVTM, CDR2 ANQGSEA, per germline. This CDR3 is 13 amino acids long. Trimming stripped 5 bases from V and 0 bases from J, with 11 bases between. The CDR3 reads CSVLLGPSYEQYF. CDR3 coding DNA: TGCAGCGTTCTTTTGGGACCCTCCTACGAGCAGTACTTC.

This clonotype has a handful of counts. This chain uses TRBV30 with TRBJ2-7, with TRBD2 identical over 8 bases. V dropped 5 bases and J dropped 3; count of bases not matched to a gene: 9. CDR3 length equals 14 residues. The germline V gene has CDR1 GTSNPN and CDR2 SVGIG (reference sequence). CDR3 DNA sequence: TGTGCCTGGGGCGACGGGAGGGGAAGCTACGAGCAGTACTTC. It codes for CAWGDGRGSYEQYF.